This entry lists 7 T cell receptor beta chains sequenced from one sample in a study of blood T cell repertoires in COVID-19. Sequenced by immunoSEQ multiplex PCR; TCRdb stores in-frame clones only, minus some. The repertoire holds about 260,000 clones, with less than 85% as singletons. The sequencing input was peripheral blood. The receptors were gathered from a man between 60 and 75 years old who had recovered from COVID-19.

The CDR3 here is CASSQETGGNNSPLHF. DNA for the CDR3: TGTGCCAGCAGCCAAGAGACAGGGGGGAATAATTCACCCCTCCACTTT. V usage is TRBV5-6 and J usage is TRBJ1-6, with 9 bases that match TRBD1. The CDR3 length is 16 residues. Per germline, CDR1 SGHDT and CDR2 YYEEEE. J lost 5 bases, V lost 4 bases, and 7 bases had no gene match.

The chain couples TRBV7-2 to TRBJ1-4; no reliable D call. Germline V gives CDR1 SGHTA, CDR2 FQGNSA. V lost 0 bases and J 1 base, leaving 6 bases between the germline ends. The CDR3 covers 15 residues. The CDR3 protein is CASSLARGTNEKLFF. Here the CDR3 DNA reads TGTGCCAGCAGCTTAGCGCGGGGAACTAATGAAAAACTGTTTTTT.

J is TRBJ1-1 and V is TRBV30, with 7 bases lining up with TRBD1. V was pared by 2 bases and J by 3 bases, with 15 bases of the junction left unmatched. This CDR3 is 17 amino acids long. Germline CDR1 reads GTSNPN; CDR2 reads SVGIG (reference sequence). CDR3 in DNA: TGTGCCTGGAGTTTCAAAAGGACAGGCGTGATCGACACTGAAGCTTTCTTT. Translated: CAWSFKRTGVIDTEAFF.

The CDR3 DNA reads TGTGCCACCTCAAGTGGGGCCCCGACTGGGCGACAGGGGAACGAGCAGTACTTC. Protein: CATSSGAPTGRQGNEQYF. V gene TRBV3-1 (or the pseudogene TRBV3-2) combines with J gene TRBJ2-7; 8 positions agree with TRBD1. The germline V gene encodes CDR1 LGHDT and CDR2 YNNKEL (reference sequence). The CDR3 is made up of 18 amino acids. The J segment lost 5 bases and the V segment lost 10 bases, leaving 25 bases of the junction unmatched.

The chain combines TRBV30 with TRBJ1-1; tentative D call: TRBD1 (5 bases). The CDR3 is 14 residues long. Between the trimmed V and J ends, which lost 2 bases and 2 bases, there was a span of 12 bases. Germline CDR1 and CDR2: GTSNPN and SVGIG (reference sequence). The CDR3 region has the DNA TGTGCCTGGAGTACCGGGGGAGTAAACACTGAAGCTTTCTTT. Its protein product is CAWSTGGVNTEAFF. The variable domain in full, completed from reference TRBV30 and TRBJ1-1, reads SQTIHQWPATLVQPVGSPLSLECTVEGTSNPNLYWYRQAAGRGLQLLFYSVGIGQISSEVPQNLSASRPQDRQFILSSKKLLLSDSGFYLCAWSTGGVNTEAFFGQGTRLTVV.

The gene calls are TRBV5-4 and TRBJ2-7; D perhaps matches TRBD2 (6 bases). Trimming took 0 bases from V and 2 from J, leaving 15 bases between them. Germline assignment: CDR1 SGHNT and CDR2 YYREEE (reference sequence). This CDR3 has 16 residues. As DNA, the CDR3 is TGTGCCAGCAGCTTGGGTGGCAGGACTAACCCCTACGAGCAGTACTTC. As protein: CASSLGGRTNPYEQYF.

V gene TRBV7-9 combines with J gene TRBJ1-3; 9 bases line up with TRBD1. Germline V gene data show CDR1 as SEHNR and CDR2 as FQNEAQ (reference sequence). Germline trimming cut 5 bases from V and 2 bases from J; bases unmatched to any gene: 7. This CDR3 has 16 residues. The CDR3 sequence is CASSPRTGVAGNTIYF. The CDR3 DNA is TGTGCCAGCAGCCCACGGACAGGGGTAGCTGGAAACACCATATATTTT.